The rows below give T cell receptor beta chains drawn from one sample of a study of shared clonotypes between healthy human individuals. Assay used: immunoSEQ multiplex PCR; TCRdb lists only in-frame clones, some missing. The sample contains nearly 2 million clones, just under 95% of which appear only once. Sample: naive CD8+ T cells sorted from blood. The receptor set was obtained from a man between 18 and 35 years old in good health. CDR3s include the opening cysteine and the closing phenylalanine or tryptophan. Each record gives: D gene, V gene, J gene, clone size, CDR3 protein, CDR3 DNA. The D gene is left open where the match is weak. Size is stated for part of the rows, as once, few or many counts, or as a class when the clone is expanded.

d_gene: -
v_gene: TRBV7-9
j_gene: TRBJ2-1
abundance: -
CDR3aa: CASSLTEADNEQFF
CDR3nt: TGTGCCAGCAGCTTAACGGAAGCAGACAATGAGCAGTTCTTC

d_gene: -
v_gene: TRBV27
j_gene: TRBJ2-7
abundance: -
CDR3aa: CASSYNYEQYF
CDR3nt: TGTGCCAGCAGCTATAACTACGAGCAGTACTTC

d_gene: -
v_gene: TRBV19
j_gene: TRBJ2-7
abundance: once
CDR3aa: CASSIGDSPLNEQYF
CDR3nt: TGTGCCAGTAGTATAGGGGATTCGCCCCTCAACGAGCAGTACTTC

d_gene: -
v_gene: TRBV7-6
j_gene: TRBJ2-7
abundance: -
CDR3aa: CASSPRTETYEQYF
CDR3nt: TGTGCCAGCAGCCCCAGGACCGAGACCTACGAGCAGTACTTC

d_gene: -
v_gene: TRBV30
j_gene: TRBJ2-2
abundance: -
CDR3aa: CAWSVGVSTGELFF
CDR3nt: TGTGCCTGGAGTGTGGGGGTCTCCACCGGGGAGCTGTTTTTT

d_gene: -
v_gene: TRBV4-1
j_gene: TRBJ1-1
abundance: -
CDR3aa: CASSPRGENTEAFF
CDR3nt: TGCGCCAGCAGCCCGAGGGGCGAAAACACTGAAGCTTTCTTT

d_gene: -
v_gene: TRBV4-3
j_gene: TRBJ2-2
abundance: -
CDR3aa: CASSQDPTANTGELFF
CDR3nt: TGCGCCAGCAGCCAAGATCCCACAGCTAACACCGGGGAGCTGTTTTTT

d_gene: TRBD2
v_gene: TRBV11-2
j_gene: TRBJ2-7
abundance: -
CDR3aa: CASSLDPGTERGASDEQYF
CDR3nt: TGTGCCAGCAGCTTAGATCCAGGGACAGAGCGGGGGGCGTCAGACGAGCAGTACTTC

d_gene: -
v_gene: TRBV15
j_gene: TRBJ1-1
abundance: -
CDR3aa: CATSRDTGEAFF
CDR3nt: TGTGCCACCAGCAGAGATACGGGGGAAGCTTTCTTT

d_gene: -
v_gene: TRBV27
j_gene: TRBJ2-5
abundance: once
CDR3aa: CASSLLGPQETQYF
CDR3nt: TGTGCCAGCAGTTTATTGGGCCCTCAAGAGACCCAGTACTTC

d_gene: TRBD1
v_gene: TRBV6-1
j_gene: TRBJ1-6
abundance: -
CDR3aa: CASSEAEQGPYNSPLHF
CDR3nt: TGTGCCAGCAGTGAAGCGGAACAGGGGCCCTATAATTCACCCCTCCACTTT

d_gene: -
v_gene: TRBV7-2
j_gene: TRBJ1-3
abundance: -
CDR3aa: CASSPYSEGMGNTIYF
CDR3nt: TGTGCCAGCAGCCCCTATTCGGAGGGGATGGGAAACACCATATATTTT

d_gene: TRBD2
v_gene: TRBV28
j_gene: TRBJ2-1
abundance: -
CDR3aa: CASKQRGVNEQFF
CDR3nt: TGTGCCAGCAAGCAGCGGGGGGTCAATGAGCAGTTCTTC

d_gene: -
v_gene: TRBV28
j_gene: TRBJ2-1
abundance: -
CDR3aa: CASSFKGMSNEQFF
CDR3nt: TGTGCCAGCAGTTTCAAGGGAATGAGCAATGAGCAGTTCTTC

d_gene: TRBD1
v_gene: TRBV2
j_gene: TRBJ2-7
abundance: -
CDR3aa: CASSQNPGTGDEQYF
CDR3nt: TGTGCCAGCAGTCAGAACCCCGGGACAGGGGACGAGCAGTACTTC

d_gene: TRBD1
v_gene: TRBV27
j_gene: TRBJ2-7
abundance: -
CDR3aa: CASSLLSGGSYEQYF
CDR3nt: TGTGCCAGCAGTTTATTGTCAGGGGGCTCCTACGAGCAGTACTTC

d_gene: TRBD2
v_gene: TRBV28
j_gene: TRBJ2-3
abundance: -
CDR3aa: CASNLAGEGGTDTQYF
CDR3nt: TGTGCCAGCAATCTAGCGGGGGAGGGAGGCACAGATACGCAGTATTTT

d_gene: TRBD2
v_gene: TRBV28
j_gene: TRBJ2-5
abundance: -
CDR3aa: CASRVGGGETQYF
CDR3nt: TGTGCCAGCAGGGTCGGCGGGGGAGAGACCCAGTACTTC

d_gene: TRBD1
v_gene: TRBV30
j_gene: TRBJ1-1
abundance: -
CDR3aa: CAWRGQGVWTEAFF
CDR3nt: TGTGCCTGGAGGGGACAGGGGGTCTGGACTGAAGCTTTCTTT

d_gene: TRBD2
v_gene: TRBV27
j_gene: TRBJ2-7
abundance: -
CDR3aa: CASSVGGRGYEQYF
CDR3nt: TGTGCCAGCAGCGTGGGCGGGAGGGGGTACGAGCAGTACTTC

d_gene: -
v_gene: TRBV7-6
j_gene: TRBJ2-7
abundance: -
CDR3aa: CASSLVGRGSEQYF
CDR3nt: TGTGCCAGCAGCTTGGTCGGGCGGGGTAGCGAGCAGTACTTC

d_gene: -
v_gene: TRBV11-1
j_gene: TRBJ2-7
abundance: -
CDR3aa: CASSSGRSYEQYF
CDR3nt: TGTGCCAGCAGCTCTGGGAGGTCCTACGAGCAGTACTTC

d_gene: -
v_gene: TRBV27
j_gene: TRBJ2-7
abundance: -
CDR3aa: CASSLYGDSYEQYF
CDR3nt: TGTGCCAGCAGTTTATACGGGGATTCCTACGAGCAGTACTTC

d_gene: TRBD2
v_gene: TRBV11-2
j_gene: TRBJ2-7
abundance: -
CDR3aa: CASSLEGGSYEQYF
CDR3nt: TGTGCCAGCAGCTTAGAGGGGGGGAGCTACGAGCAGTACTTC

d_gene: TRBD2
v_gene: TRBV2
j_gene: TRBJ2-3
abundance: -
CDR3aa: CASSSGGTSMTDTQYF
CDR3nt: TGTGCCAGCAGTTCGGGGGGGACTAGCATGACAGATACGCAGTATTTT

d_gene: TRBD2
v_gene: TRBV27
j_gene: TRBJ2-1
abundance: once
CDR3aa: CASSLISVSGGDNEQFF
CDR3nt: TGTGCCAGCAGTTTAATTTCGGTTAGCGGGGGGGACAATGAGCAGTTCTTC

d_gene: -
v_gene: TRBV23-1
j_gene: TRBJ1-2
abundance: -
CDR3aa: CASSQGFNYGYTF
CDR3nt: TGCGCCAGCAGTCAGGGGTTTAACTATGGCTACACCTTC

d_gene: -
v_gene: TRBV2
j_gene: TRBJ2-5
abundance: -
CDR3aa: CASSAKQGGETQYF
CDR3nt: TGTGCCAGCAGCGCAAAACAGGGCGGTGAGACCCAGTACTTC

d_gene: -
v_gene: TRBV7-9
j_gene: TRBJ1-2
abundance: few
CDR3aa: CASSFTGLPNYGYTF
CDR3nt: TGTGCCAGCAGCTTCACAGGACTGCCTAACTATGGCTACACCTTC

d_gene: -
v_gene: TRBV19
j_gene: TRBJ1-1
abundance: once
CDR3aa: CASSSLRGESEAFF
CDR3nt: TGTGCCAGTAGTTCCCTTCGGGGGGAATCTGAAGCTTTCTTT

d_gene: -
v_gene: TRBV5-6
j_gene: TRBJ2-1
abundance: once
CDR3aa: CASSSTTFGVWEQFF
CDR3nt: TGTGCCAGCAGCTCTACCACCTTTGGAGTTTGGGAGCAGTTCTTC

d_gene: -
v_gene: TRBV9
j_gene: TRBJ2-1
abundance: -
CDR3aa: CASSVVPASYNEQFF
CDR3nt: TGTGCCAGCAGCGTAGTCCCGGCATCGTACAATGAGCAGTTCTTC

d_gene: -
v_gene: TRBV5-4
j_gene: TRBJ1-2
abundance: -
CDR3aa: CASSLDNYGYTF
CDR3nt: TGTGCCAGCAGCTTAGATAACTATGGCTACACCTTC

d_gene: -
v_gene: TRBV1
j_gene: TRBJ2-1
abundance: once
CDR3aa: CTSSPLGKYSYNEQFF
CDR3nt: TGCACCAGCAGCCCTCTAGGCAAGTACTCCTACAATGAGCAGTTCTTC

d_gene: TRBD1
v_gene: TRBV30
j_gene: TRBJ2-3
abundance: -
CDR3aa: CAWDRASTDTQYF
CDR3nt: TGTGCCTGGGACAGGGCAAGCACAGATACGCAGTATTTT

d_gene: TRBD2
v_gene: TRBV28
j_gene: TRBJ2-1
abundance: -
CDR3aa: CASSLFASGGASEQFF
CDR3nt: TGTGCCAGCAGTTTATTTGCTAGCGGGGGGGCAAGTGAGCAGTTCTTC

d_gene: TRBD2
v_gene: TRBV5-1
j_gene: TRBJ2-2
abundance: -
CDR3aa: CASSLEGLAGGPNTGELFF
CDR3nt: TGCGCCAGCAGCTTGGAGGGACTAGCGGGAGGGCCGAACACCGGGGAGCTGTTTTTT

d_gene: TRBD1
v_gene: TRBV27
j_gene: TRBJ1-5
abundance: once
CDR3aa: CASRGTGSNQPQHF
CDR3nt: TGTGCCAGCAGGGGGACAGGAAGCAATCAGCCCCAGCATTTT

d_gene: -
v_gene: TRBV7-8
j_gene: TRBJ1-5
abundance: -
CDR3aa: CASSLVVGSAPSPQHF
CDR3nt: TGTGCCAGCAGCTTAGTGGTGGGGTCAGCTCCATCGCCCCAGCATTTT

d_gene: TRBD1
v_gene: TRBV30
j_gene: TRBJ1-4
abundance: -
CDR3aa: CAWSVPGQGIEKLFF
CDR3nt: TGTGCCTGGAGTGTTCCGGGACAGGGGATTGAAAAACTGTTTTTT

d_gene: -
v_gene: TRBV19
j_gene: TRBJ1-2
abundance: -
CDR3aa: CASSPTDRYGYTF
CDR3nt: TGTGCCAGTAGTCCGACCGACCGATATGGCTACACCTTC

d_gene: -
v_gene: TRBV5-6
j_gene: TRBJ2-7
abundance: -
CDR3aa: CASSLGGLSIYEQYF
CDR3nt: TGTGCCAGCAGCCTGGGAGGCCTGAGTATCTACGAGCAGTACTTC

d_gene: -
v_gene: TRBV13
j_gene: TRBJ2-3
abundance: -
CDR3aa: CASSPTRGDTQYF
CDR3nt: TGTGCCAGCAGCCCAACTAGGGGGGATACGCAGTATTTT

d_gene: -
v_gene: TRBV15
j_gene: TRBJ2-2
abundance: -
CDR3aa: CATSTEWGATGELFF
CDR3nt: TGTGCCACCAGCACCGAATGGGGGGCCACCGGGGAGCTGTTTTTT

d_gene: -
v_gene: TRBV7-9
j_gene: TRBJ2-7
abundance: -
CDR3aa: CASRRGGGYEQYF
CDR3nt: TGTGCCAGCAGGAGGGGGGGCGGCTACGAGCAGTACTTC

d_gene: TRBD1
v_gene: TRBV7-9
j_gene: TRBJ2-5
abundance: -
CDR3aa: CASSHGTGGETQYF
CDR3nt: TGTGCCAGCAGCCACGGGACAGGAGGGGAGACCCAGTACTTC

d_gene: TRBD2
v_gene: TRBV5-1
j_gene: TRBJ2-7
abundance: -
CDR3aa: CASSLASAASGSTYEQYF
CDR3nt: TGCGCCAGCAGCTTGGCCAGTGCGGCTAGCGGGAGTACTTACGAGCAGTACTTC

d_gene: -
v_gene: TRBV6-5
j_gene: TRBJ2-7
abundance: -
CDR3aa: CATSDTTYEQYF
CDR3nt: TGTGCCACCTCGGATACGACGTACGAGCAGTACTTC

d_gene: TRBD1
v_gene: TRBV4-1
j_gene: TRBJ1-2
abundance: -
CDR3aa: CASSQASGGVSYGYTF
CDR3nt: TGCGCCAGCAGCCAGGCGTCAGGGGGCGTTAGCTATGGCTACACCTTC

d_gene: -
v_gene: TRBV7-9
j_gene: TRBJ1-1
abundance: -
CDR3aa: CASSFVPPDAEAFF
CDR3nt: TGTGCCAGCAGCTTCGTGCCCCCCGACGCTGAAGCTTTCTTT

d_gene: -
v_gene: TRBV2
j_gene: TRBJ2-1
abundance: -
CDR3aa: CASSTGQGFNEQFF
CDR3nt: TGTGCCAGCAGCACGGGGCAGGGGTTCAATGAGCAGTTCTTC

d_gene: -
v_gene: TRBV13
j_gene: TRBJ2-7
abundance: -
CDR3aa: CASSFLSTRGSYEQYF
CDR3nt: TGTGCCAGCAGCTTCCTCTCTACGCGGGGTTCCTACGAGCAGTACTTC

d_gene: -
v_gene: TRBV30
j_gene: TRBJ1-2
abundance: -
CDR3aa: CAWDPTGYYGYTF
CDR3nt: TGTGCCTGGGATCCAACAGGGTACTATGGCTACACCTTC

d_gene: -
v_gene: TRBV6-6
j_gene: TRBJ2-3
abundance: -
CDR3aa: CASSYYGGGTDTQYF
CDR3nt: TGTGCCAGCAGTTACTACGGGGGCGGCACAGATACGCAGTATTTT